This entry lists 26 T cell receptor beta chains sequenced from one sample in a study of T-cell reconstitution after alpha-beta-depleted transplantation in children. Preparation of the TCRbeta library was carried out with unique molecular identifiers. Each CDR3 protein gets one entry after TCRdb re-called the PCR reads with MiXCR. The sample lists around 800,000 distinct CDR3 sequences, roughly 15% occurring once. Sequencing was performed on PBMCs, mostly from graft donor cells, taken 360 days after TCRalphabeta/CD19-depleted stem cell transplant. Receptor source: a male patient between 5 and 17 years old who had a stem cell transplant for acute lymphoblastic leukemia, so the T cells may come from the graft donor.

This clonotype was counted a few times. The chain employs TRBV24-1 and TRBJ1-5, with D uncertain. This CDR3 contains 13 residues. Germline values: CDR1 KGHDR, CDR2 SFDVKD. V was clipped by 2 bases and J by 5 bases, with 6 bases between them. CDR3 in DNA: TGTGCCACCAGTGATTCCCGGGATCAGCCCCAGCATTTT. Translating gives CATSDSRDQPQHF.

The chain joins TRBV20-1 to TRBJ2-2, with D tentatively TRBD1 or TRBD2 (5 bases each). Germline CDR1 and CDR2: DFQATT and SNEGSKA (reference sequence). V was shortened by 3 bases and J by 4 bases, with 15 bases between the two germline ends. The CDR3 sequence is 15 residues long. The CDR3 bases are TGCAGTGCTAGGAGCGCCGGGACCAGCACCGGGGAGCTGTTTTTT. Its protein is CSARSAGTSTGELFF.

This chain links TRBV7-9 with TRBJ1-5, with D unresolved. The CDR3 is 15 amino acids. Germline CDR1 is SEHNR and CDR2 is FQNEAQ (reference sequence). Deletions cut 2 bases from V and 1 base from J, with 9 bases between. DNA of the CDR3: TGTGCCAGCAGCTTATTTCTCGGGAGCAATCAGCCCCAGCATTTT. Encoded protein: CASSLFLGSNQPQHF.

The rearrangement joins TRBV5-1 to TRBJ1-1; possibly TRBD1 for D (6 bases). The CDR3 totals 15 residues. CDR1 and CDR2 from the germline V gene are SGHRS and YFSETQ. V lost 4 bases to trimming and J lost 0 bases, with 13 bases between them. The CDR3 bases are TGCGCCAGCAGCGGGGGGCCGACAATGAACACTGAAGCTTTCTTT. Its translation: CASSGGPTMNTEAFF.

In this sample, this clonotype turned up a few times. The CDR3 here is CASSLRTSGSFRETQYF. CDR3 sequence (DNA): TGCGCCAGCAGCTTGAGGACTAGCGGGAGCTTCAGGGAGACCCAGTACTTC. This rearrangement joins TRBV5-1 to TRBJ2-5, with 13 bases lining up with TRBD2. Germline V gene sequence: CDR1 SGHRS, CDR2 YFSETQ. V lost 1 base and J lost 5; bases outside the gene matches: 8. The CDR3 is 17 amino acids.

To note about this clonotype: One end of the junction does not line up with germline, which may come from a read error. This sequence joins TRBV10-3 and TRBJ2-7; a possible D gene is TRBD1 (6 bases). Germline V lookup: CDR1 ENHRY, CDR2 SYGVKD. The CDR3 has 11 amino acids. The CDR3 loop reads CAIGEWTVISF. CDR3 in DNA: TGTGCCATCGGGGAATGGACAGTCATAAGCTTC.

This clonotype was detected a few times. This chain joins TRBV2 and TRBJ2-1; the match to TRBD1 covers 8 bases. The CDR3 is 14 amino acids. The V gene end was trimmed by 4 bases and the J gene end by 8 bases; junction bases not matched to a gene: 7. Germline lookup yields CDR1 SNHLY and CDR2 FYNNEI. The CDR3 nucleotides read TGTGCCAGCAGTGCCGAGAGACAGGGGTATGAGCAGTTCTTC. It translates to CASSAERQGYEQFF.

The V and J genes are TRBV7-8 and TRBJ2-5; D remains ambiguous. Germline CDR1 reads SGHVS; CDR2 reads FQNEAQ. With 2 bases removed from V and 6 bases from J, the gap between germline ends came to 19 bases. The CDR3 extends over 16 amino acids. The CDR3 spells CASSLSRRMQRQTQYF. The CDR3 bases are TGTGCCAGCAGCTTATCCCGTAGGATGCAGCGACAGACCCAGTACTTC.

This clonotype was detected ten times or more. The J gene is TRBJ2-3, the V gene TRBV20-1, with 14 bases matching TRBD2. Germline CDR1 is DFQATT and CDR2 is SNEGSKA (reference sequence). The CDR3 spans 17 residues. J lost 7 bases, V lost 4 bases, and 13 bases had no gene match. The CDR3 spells CSATPGTSGRIGNTQYF. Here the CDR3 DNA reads TGCAGTGCTACGCCCGGGACTAGCGGGAGAATCGGAAATACGCAGTATTTT.

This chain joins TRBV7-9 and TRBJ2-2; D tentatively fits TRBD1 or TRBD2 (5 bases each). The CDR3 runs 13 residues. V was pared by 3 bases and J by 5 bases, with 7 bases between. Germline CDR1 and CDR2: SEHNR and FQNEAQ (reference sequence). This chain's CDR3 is CASSFGATGELFF. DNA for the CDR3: TGTGCCAGCAGCTTCGGGGCTACCGGGGAGCTGTTTTTT.

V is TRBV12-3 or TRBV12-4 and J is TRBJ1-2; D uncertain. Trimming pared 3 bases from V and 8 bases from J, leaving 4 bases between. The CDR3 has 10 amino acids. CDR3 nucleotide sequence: TGTGCCAGCAGTTTCTACGGCTACACCTTC. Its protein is CASSFYGYTF.

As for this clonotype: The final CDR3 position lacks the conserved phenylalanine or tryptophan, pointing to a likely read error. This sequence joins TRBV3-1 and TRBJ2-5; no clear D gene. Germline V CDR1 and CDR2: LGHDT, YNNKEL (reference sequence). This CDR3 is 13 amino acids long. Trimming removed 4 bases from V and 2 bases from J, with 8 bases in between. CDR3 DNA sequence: TGTGCCAGCAGCCGAAACTATCAAGAGACCCAGTACTCC. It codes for CASSRNYQETQYS.

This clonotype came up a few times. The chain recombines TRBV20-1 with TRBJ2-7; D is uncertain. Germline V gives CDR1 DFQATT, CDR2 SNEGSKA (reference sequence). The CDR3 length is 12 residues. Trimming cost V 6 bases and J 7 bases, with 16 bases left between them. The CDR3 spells CSAGRAFGEQYF. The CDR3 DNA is TGCAGTGCCGGACGGGCCTTCGGGGAGCAGTACTTC.

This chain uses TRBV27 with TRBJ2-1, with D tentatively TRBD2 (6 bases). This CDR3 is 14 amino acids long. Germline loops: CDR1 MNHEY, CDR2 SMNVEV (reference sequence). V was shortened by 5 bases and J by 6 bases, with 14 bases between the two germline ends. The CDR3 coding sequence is TGTGCCAGCAGTCCGATTAGCGGAACCAATGAGCAGTTCTTC. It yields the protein CASSPISGTNEQFF.

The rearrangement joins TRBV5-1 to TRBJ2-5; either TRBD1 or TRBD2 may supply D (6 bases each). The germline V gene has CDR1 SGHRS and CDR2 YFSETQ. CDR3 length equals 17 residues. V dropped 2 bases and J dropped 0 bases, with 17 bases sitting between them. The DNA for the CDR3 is TGCGCCAGCAGCTTCGGGACGGGGGCCGAGTACCAAGAGACCCAGTACTTC. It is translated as CASSFGTGAEYQETQYF.

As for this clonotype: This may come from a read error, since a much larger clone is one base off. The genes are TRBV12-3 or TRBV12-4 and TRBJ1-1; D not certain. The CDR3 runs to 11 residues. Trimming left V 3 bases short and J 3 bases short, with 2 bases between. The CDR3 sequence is CASSFDTEAFF. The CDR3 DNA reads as TGTGCCAGCAGTTTCGACACTGAAGCTTTCTTT.

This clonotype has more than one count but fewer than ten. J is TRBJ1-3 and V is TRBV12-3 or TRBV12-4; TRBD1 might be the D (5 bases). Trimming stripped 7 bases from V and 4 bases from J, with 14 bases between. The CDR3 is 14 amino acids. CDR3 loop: CASKRWGTGNTIYF. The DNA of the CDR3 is TGTGCCAGCAAGCGGTGGGGGACGGGAAACACCATATATTTT.

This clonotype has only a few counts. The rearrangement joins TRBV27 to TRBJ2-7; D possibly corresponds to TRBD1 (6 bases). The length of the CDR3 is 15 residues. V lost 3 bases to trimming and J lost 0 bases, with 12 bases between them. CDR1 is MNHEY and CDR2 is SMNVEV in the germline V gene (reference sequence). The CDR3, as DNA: TGTGCCAGCAGTTTGTCGGGACACAGCTCCTACGAGCAGTACTTC. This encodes CASSLSGHSSYEQYF.

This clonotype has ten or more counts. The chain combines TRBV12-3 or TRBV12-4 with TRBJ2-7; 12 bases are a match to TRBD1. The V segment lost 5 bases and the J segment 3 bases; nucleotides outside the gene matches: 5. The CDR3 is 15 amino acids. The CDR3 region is CASSPGTGGFYEQYF. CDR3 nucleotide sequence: TGTGCCAGCAGTCCCGGGACAGGGGGCTTCTACGAGCAGTACTTC.

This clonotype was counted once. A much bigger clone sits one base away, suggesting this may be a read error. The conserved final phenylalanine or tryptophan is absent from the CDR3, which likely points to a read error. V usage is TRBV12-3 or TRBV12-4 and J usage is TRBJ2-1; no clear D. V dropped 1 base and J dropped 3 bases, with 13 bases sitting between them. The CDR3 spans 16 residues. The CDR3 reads CASSLGSLVGYNEQFL. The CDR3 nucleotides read TGTGCCAGCAGTTTAGGATCCCTAGTGGGCTACAATGAGCAGTTCTTG.

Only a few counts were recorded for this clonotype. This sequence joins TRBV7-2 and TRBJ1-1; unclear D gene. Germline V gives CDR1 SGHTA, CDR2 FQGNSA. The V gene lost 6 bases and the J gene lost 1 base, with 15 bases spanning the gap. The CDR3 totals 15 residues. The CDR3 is CASRTRRARNTEAFF. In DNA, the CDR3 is TGTGCCAGCAGAACCCGCCGGGCGCGGAACACTGAAGCTTTCTTT.

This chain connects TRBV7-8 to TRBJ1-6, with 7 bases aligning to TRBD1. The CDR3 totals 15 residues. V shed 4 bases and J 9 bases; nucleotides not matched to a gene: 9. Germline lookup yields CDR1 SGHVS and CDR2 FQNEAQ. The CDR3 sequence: CASSSLQGTRSPLHF. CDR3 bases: TGTGCCAGCAGCTCGTTACAGGGGACGCGTTCACCCCTCCACTTT.

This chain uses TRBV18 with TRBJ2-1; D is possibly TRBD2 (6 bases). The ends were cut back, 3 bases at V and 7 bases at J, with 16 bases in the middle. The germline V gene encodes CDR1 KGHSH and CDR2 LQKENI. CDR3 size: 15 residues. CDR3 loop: CASSPRDGSLNEQFF. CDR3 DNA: TGTGCCAGCTCACCCAGGGACGGGAGTCTTAATGAGCAGTTCTTC.

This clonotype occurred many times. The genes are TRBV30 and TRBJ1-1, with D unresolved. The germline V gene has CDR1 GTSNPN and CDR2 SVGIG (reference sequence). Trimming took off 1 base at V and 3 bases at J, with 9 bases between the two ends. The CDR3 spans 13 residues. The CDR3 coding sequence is TGTGCCTGGAGTGCCGACACGTACACTGAAGCTTTCTTT. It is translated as CAWSADTYTEAFF.

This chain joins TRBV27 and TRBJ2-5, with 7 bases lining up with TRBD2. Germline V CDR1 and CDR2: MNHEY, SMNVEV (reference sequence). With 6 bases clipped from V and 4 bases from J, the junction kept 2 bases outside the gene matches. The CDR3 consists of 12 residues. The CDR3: CASRGGIETQYF. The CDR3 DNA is TGTGCCAGCAGGGGAGGGATAGAGACCCAGTACTTC.

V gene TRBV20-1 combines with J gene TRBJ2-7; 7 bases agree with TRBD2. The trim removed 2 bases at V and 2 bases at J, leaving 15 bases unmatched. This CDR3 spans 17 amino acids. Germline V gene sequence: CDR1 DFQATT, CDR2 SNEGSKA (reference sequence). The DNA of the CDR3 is TGCAGTGCTAGACCCCGGGGAGGCGGGAGCAACCCCTACGAGCAGTACTTC. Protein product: CSARPRGGGSNPYEQYF.